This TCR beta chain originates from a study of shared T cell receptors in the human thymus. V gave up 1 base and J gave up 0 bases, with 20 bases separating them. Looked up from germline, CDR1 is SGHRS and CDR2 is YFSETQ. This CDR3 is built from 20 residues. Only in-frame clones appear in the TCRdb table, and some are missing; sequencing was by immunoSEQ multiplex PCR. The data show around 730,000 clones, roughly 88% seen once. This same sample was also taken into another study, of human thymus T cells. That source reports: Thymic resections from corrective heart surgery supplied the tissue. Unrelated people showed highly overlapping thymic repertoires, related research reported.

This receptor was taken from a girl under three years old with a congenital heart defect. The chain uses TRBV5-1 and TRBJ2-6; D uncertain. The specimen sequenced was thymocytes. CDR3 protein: CASSLRKAPGPHSGANVLTF. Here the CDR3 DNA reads TGCGCCAGCAGCTTGCGCAAAGCACCAGGTCCCCACTCTGGGGCCAACGTCCTGACTTTC.